The sequence of this T cell receptor beta chain was determined in a study of T-cell memory formation after mild COVID-19. Germline V lookup: CDR1 SGHRS, CDR2 YFSETQ. Deletions cut 7 bases from V and 1 base from J, with 8 bases between. The CDR3 is 12 residues long. Libraries for TCRalpha and TCRbeta carried sample barcodes and unique molecular identifiers via 5'RACE. TCRdb fed the 5' RACE reads into MiXCR, producing one record per CDR3 protein. The sample holds roughly 450,000 distinct CDR3 sequences, about 18% seen once. Regarding this clonotype: Its antigen remains unidentified.

Whole-study findings and limits: Contracting clones from day 15 to 85 showed balanced CD4/CD8; later expanders favored CD4+.

The chain is built from TRBV5-1 and TRBJ2-5; D gene ambiguous. The origin of this receptor is an adult woman who had mild COVID-19 (a few samples of this study predate the infection). Cell type and time point are not known. Sequencing input: PBMCs or a T cell subset sorted from them (not recorded which). CDR3 sequence reads: CASAGLQETQYF. For the CDR3, the DNA is TGCGCCAGCGCCGGTCTCCAAGAGACCCAGTACTTC.